These 10 T cell receptor beta chains share one sample of origin, sequenced in a study of CD8+CD57+ T cells in acquired aplastic anemia. Patients selected for sequencing had displayed CD8+CD57+ cell expansion by flow cytometry. TCR beta VDJ and CDR3 were profiled, and genomic DNA was the template. In TCRdb, the reads were re-called with MiXCR into one record per CDR3 protein. The table lists tens of thousands of distinct CDR3 sequences, 63% of them singletons. Sequences were obtained from sorted CD4+, CD8+, or CD8+CD57+ T cells (not recorded which) from PBMCs. The receptors stem from a human donor with aplastic anemia.

The count of this clonotype is one. This chain joins TRBV11-3 and TRBJ1-5; D gene unclear. Germline CDR1 reads SGHNT; CDR2 reads YENEEA. CDR3 length: 13 amino acids. The V and J ends lost 0 bases and 6 bases respectively, with 6 bases between them. CDR3 nucleotide sequence: TGTGCCAGCAGCTTAGAAGGACGTCAGCCCCAGCATTTT. This gives the protein CASSLEGRQPQHF.

V is TRBV15 and J is TRBJ1-2; 8 nucleotides line up with TRBD1. The CDR3 covers 15 residues. In germline, CDR1 is LNHNV, CDR2 YYDKDF (reference sequence). J lost 3 bases, V lost 0 bases, and 3 bases had no gene match. The CDR3 sequence: CATSRDRGQDYGYTF. The CDR3 DNA reads as TGTGCCACCAGCAGAGACAGGGGGCAGGACTATGGCTACACCTTC.

The chain recombines TRBV20-1 with TRBJ2-3; 7 nucleotides match TRBD2. Germline V gene data show CDR1 as DFQATT and CDR2 as SNEGSKA (reference sequence). The CDR3 loop spans 16 amino acids. V was clipped by 6 bases and J by 2 bases; unmatched bases: 14. The CDR3 DNA follows: TGCAGTGCGGACTCTAACACGGGGGGAACCACAGATACGCAGTATTTT. Protein: CSADSNTGGTTDTQYF.

This clonotype was counted only a few times. A read error is possible here, since a much larger clone lies one base away. Without the conserved terminal phenylalanine or tryptophan, this CDR3 likely stems from a read error. The CDR3 bases are TGTGCCAGCAAGGGGGTCTATGGCTACACCCTC. Translating gives CASKGVYGYTL. V is TRBV5-6 and J is TRBJ1-2; D is possibly TRBD1 (6 bases). The length of the CDR3 is 11 residues. Germline-derived CDR1 and CDR2 are SGHDT and YYEEEE. Trimming stripped 6 bases from V and 4 bases from J, with 7 bases between.

The rearrangement links TRBV2 to TRBJ2-7, with D maybe TRBD1 (6 bases). The DNA matches TRBJ2-1 better at its end, which makes the J call doubtful. This CDR3 spans 12 amino acids. Germline loops: CDR1 SNHLY, CDR2 FYNNEI. CDR3 nucleotides: TGTGCCAGCAGTGTATACAGGGATGAGCAGTTCTTC. This sequence encodes CASSVYRDEQFF.

The genes are TRBV18 and TRBJ1-5; D not certain. The CDR3 sequence is 15 residues long. Germline V lookup: CDR1 KGHSH, CDR2 LQKENI. The V and J ends lost 2 bases and 3 bases respectively, with 11 bases between them. The CDR3 DNA reads as TGTGCCAGCTCACCAGGTCGGCAGCTCAATCAGCCCCAGCATTTT. Translating gives CASSPGRQLNQPQHF.

Regarding this clonotype: A read error may be the cause here, since a much bigger clone is one base away. J is TRBJ1-2 and V is TRBV9; D possibly corresponds to TRBD1 (5 bases). Germline V CDR1 and CDR2: SGDLS, YYNGEE. This CDR3 contains 13 residues. The CDR3 nucleotides are TGTGCCCGCAGAGCGGGGCTAGACTATGGCTACACCTTC. The encoded protein is CARRAGLDYGYTF.

This clonotype appeared a few times. The J gene is TRBJ1-2, the V gene TRBV29-1; tentative D call: TRBD1 (5 bases). The CDR3 has 13 residues. Trimming shortened V by 4 bases and J by 3 bases, and 12 bases separated the two germline ends. The V gene's germline CDR1 is SQVTM and CDR2 ANQGSEA. The CDR3: CSVGPGGYYGYTF. The CDR3 region has the DNA TGCAGCGTTGGGCCCGGGGGATACTATGGCTACACCTTC.

CDR3 in DNA: TGTGCCATTAGAGAGTGGAGGGAGGAGACCCAGTACTTC. Protein: CAIREWREETQYF. The chain recombines TRBV10-3 with TRBJ2-5; TRBD2 is a possible D gene (6 bases). The CDR3 consists of 13 residues. Trimming removed 9 bases from V and 5 bases from J, with 16 bases in between. Germline V gene lookup returns CDR1 ENHRY and CDR2 SYGVKD.

The V call is TRBV19, the J call TRBJ1-2, with D possibly TRBD1 on 6 matching bases. CDR3 length: 13 residues. V lost 6 bases to trimming and J lost 7 bases, with 15 bases between them. Germline loops: CDR1 LNHDA, CDR2 SQIVND (reference sequence). CDR3 nucleotide sequence: TGTGCCAGTAGATACACAGGGAACGGTGGCTACACCTTC. This sequence encodes CASRYTGNGGYTF.